This TCR beta chain comes out of a study of shared clonotypes between healthy human individuals. The donors, all of them Caucasian adults, lived in Nashville, Tennessee. Germline values: CDR1 SGDLS, CDR2 YYNGEE. The V segment lost 4 bases and the J segment 5 bases; nucleotides outside the gene matches: 9. The CDR3 is 15 residues long. This table comes from immunoSEQ multiplex PCR, and its TCRdb copy is limited to in-frame clones, with some not included. Of 850,000 to 1,200,000 clones listed, about 75% are singletons. The rearrangement uses TRBV9 and TRBJ2-1; TRBD1 agrees at 7 bases. Material: memory CD4+ T cells sorted from blood. Subset given: CD45RA-negative fraction. This receptor was identified in a man aged 18 to 30 in good health. CDR3 loop: CASSRGGVGDNEQFF. CDR3 coding DNA: TGTGCCAGCAGCCGAGGGGGCGTGGGGGACAATGAGCAGTTCTTC.